The 15 T cell receptor beta chains below were found in one sample sequenced in a study of T cells in localized non-small cell lung cancer. The table came from immunoSEQ multiplex PCR; TCRdb's copy has only in-frame clones and leaves some out. This sample has tens of thousands of clones; 70% to 90% occur once, and the top ten carry around 7%. The material sequenced was peripheral blood, taken before any cancer treatment. The receptors come from a male donor aged 60 or over with stage I squamous cell lung carcinoma.

The CDR3 nucleotides read TGTGCCAGCAGTTTGACAGTCCAAGAGACCCAGTACTTC. Protein: CASSLTVQETQYF. The V and J genes are TRBV28 and TRBJ2-5; a weak D match, TRBD1 (5 bases). The germline gives CDR1 MDHEN, CDR2 SYDVKM. The V end was cut by 3 bases, the J end by 1 base, with 6 bases between. This CDR3 region has 13 residues.

The chain uses TRBV19 and TRBJ1-2, with 9 bases aligning to TRBD1. The CDR3 spans 15 residues. CDR1 LNHDA and CDR2 SQIVND come from the germline V gene (reference sequence). The trim removed 5 bases at V and 8 bases at J, leaving 12 bases unmatched. The DNA for the CDR3 is TGTGCCAGTAGTTACCGGACAGGGGCTGAGTGGGGCTACACCTTC. Amino acid sequence: CASSYRTGAEWGYTF.

This chain connects TRBV5-1 to TRBJ1-6; D is possibly TRBD1 (5 bases). In germline, CDR1 is SGHRS, CDR2 YFSETQ. Trimming cost V 0 bases and J 0 bases, with 19 bases left between them. CDR3 length: 20 residues. The CDR3 coding sequence is TGCGCCAGCAGCTTGGACCCATGGACAAGCTTTAGCTCCTATAATTCACCCCTCCACTTT. It encodes CASSLDPWTSFSSYNSPLHF.

DNA for the CDR3: TGTGCCAGCAGTGAAGCGCTTAACTGGGCCTCTGGAAACACCATATATTTT. Its protein is CASSEALNWASGNTIYF. The V gene is TRBV2, the J gene TRBJ1-3; D ambiguous. Germline V lookup: CDR1 SNHLY, CDR2 FYNNEI. V lost 0 bases and J lost 0, with 12 bases in between. This CDR3 comprises 17 residues.

The genes are TRBV19 and TRBJ1-4, with 7 nucleotides matching TRBD1. CDR1 LNHDA and CDR2 SQIVND come from the germline V gene (reference sequence). CDR3 length equals 15 residues. Germline trimming cut 6 bases from V and 3 bases from J; bases unmatched to any gene: 7. The CDR3 region has the DNA TGTGCCAGTAGACACCGGGACAGTCCTAATGAAAAACTGTTTTTT. This translates into CASRHRDSPNEKLFF.

The chain links TRBV27 to TRBJ2-7; 7 nucleotides align to TRBD1. Germline V gene lookup returns CDR1 MNHEY and CDR2 SMNVEV (reference sequence). Trimming removed 2 bases from V and 0 bases from J; junction bases left unmatched: 4. This CDR3 has 15 residues. CDR3 amino acids: CASSLGTASSYEQYF. In nucleotides, the CDR3 is TGTGCCAGCAGTTTAGGGACAGCCAGCTCCTACGAGCAGTACTTC.

This chain links TRBV19 with TRBJ1-1; D possibly corresponds to TRBD1 (6 bases). The V gene's germline CDR1 is LNHDA and CDR2 SQIVND (reference sequence). The CDR3 runs to 13 residues. Deletions cut 6 bases from V and 1 base from J, with 9 bases between. CDR3 bases: TGTGCCAGTAGCGGACAGCGGAACACTGAAGCTTTCTTT. It yields the protein CASSGQRNTEAFF.

The chain uses TRBV5-1 and TRBJ1-1; D is uncertain. The ends were cut back, 4 bases at V and 4 bases at J, with 14 bases in the middle. This CDR3 has 14 residues. Germline V gives CDR1 SGHRS, CDR2 YFSETQ. The CDR3 bases are TGCGCCAGCAGCCCTAGCCTAGGGTCCACTGAAGCTTTCTTT. Protein: CASSPSLGSTEAFF.

The V gene is TRBV11-3, the J gene TRBJ2-1; perhaps TRBD1 as D (6 bases). Trimming pared 3 bases from V and 8 bases from J, leaving 14 bases between. The CDR3 spans 14 residues. The germline V gene encodes CDR1 SGHNT and CDR2 YENEEA. The CDR3 DNA reads TGTGCCAGCAGCTTGACAGGTATTTGGGATGAGCAGTTCTTC. Translated, it gives CASSLTGIWDEQFF.

This clone was recorded only once. The chain uses TRBV14 and TRBJ1-1; no definite D call. The CDR3 sequence is 13 residues long. Germline V CDR1 and CDR2: SGHDN, FVKESK. Trimming took off 5 bases at V and 5 bases at J, with 12 bases between the two ends. Written as DNA, the CDR3 is TGTGCCAGCAGCTGGGCACCGGGAACTGAAGCTTTCTTT. Translated: CASSWAPGTEAFF.

The chain carries TRBV4-3 and TRBJ2-2; TRBD1 or TRBD2 may be the D gene (6 bases each). In germline, CDR1 is LGHNA, CDR2 YSLEER. V lost 1 base, J lost 1 base, and 10 bases lay in between. This CDR3 has 16 amino acids. This CDR3 reads CASSQGGAMNTGELFF. DNA of the CDR3: TGCGCCAGCAGCCAAGGGGGGGCTATGAACACCGGGGAGCTGTTTTTT.

The CDR3 DNA reads TGTGCCAGCAGTTTAACGGCAGACCCCTATGGCTACACCTTC. Translated: CASSLTADPYGYTF. The rearrangement joins TRBV27 to TRBJ1-2; no clear D. The germline gives CDR1 MNHEY, CDR2 SMNVEV (reference sequence). With 2 bases removed from V and 4 bases from J, the gap between germline ends came to 11 bases. CDR3 size: 14 residues.

The rearrangement uses TRBV19 and TRBJ1-2; tentatively, D is TRBD1 (6 bases). CDR3 size: 15 residues. The ends were cut back, 6 bases at V and 3 bases at J, with 17 bases in the middle. In germline, CDR1 is LNHDA, CDR2 SQIVND (reference sequence). CDR3 DNA sequence: TGTGCCAGTAGGCCCCCAGGGGCGGTGCACTATGGCTACACCTTC. This codes for CASRPPGAVHYGYTF.

In its sample, this clone was seen a few times. This sequence joins TRBV6-5 and TRBJ1-1; 11 positions agree with TRBD1. CDR1 and CDR2 from the germline V gene are MNHEY and SVGAGI. CDR3 length equals 14 residues. V gave up 4 bases and J gave up 4 bases; unmatched junction bases: 2. The CDR3 DNA reads TGTGCCAGCAGTTTGGGACAGGGGGGCACTGAAGCTTTCTTT. This translates into CASSLGQGGTEAFF.

The chain has TRBV19 and TRBJ2-5; TRBD1 agrees at 7 bases. Trimming removed 1 base from V and 3 bases from J; junction bases left unmatched: 8. The CDR3 has 16 amino acids. Looked up from germline, CDR1 is LNHDA and CDR2 is SQIVND (reference sequence). The CDR3 loop reads CASSIGGGFREETQYF. The CDR3 DNA sequence: TGTGCCAGTAGTATAGGAGGGGGCTTTCGGGAAGAGACCCAGTACTTC.